These 21 T cell receptor beta chains came from one sample sequenced in a study of T-cell reconstitution after alpha-beta-depleted transplantation in children. Unique molecular identifiers were built into the TCRbeta library. Each CDR3 protein is one row after TCRdb ran MiXCR on the PCR reads. Counted here are around 410,000 distinct CDR3 sequences, under 13% occurring once; the ten biggest clones make up 4.5% to 6.5%. The source was PBMCs from the stem cell graft donor, collected from the stem cell graft. These receptors came from a human donor who donated a stem cell graft to a child with acute myeloid leukemia.

This clonotype appeared many times. The chain carries TRBV20-1 and TRBJ2-1; 9 bases map to TRBD2. Per germline, CDR1 DFQATT and CDR2 SNEGSKA (reference sequence). The ends lost 4 bases at V and 6 bases at J; junction bases unmatched: 7. This CDR3 is 14 amino acids long. In DNA form, the CDR3 reads TGCAGTGCTACCCTAGCGGGAATAGGCAATGAGCAGTTCTTC. Translation gives CSATLAGIGNEQFF.

The chain is built from TRBV12-3 or TRBV12-4 and TRBJ2-3; D is unresolved. The CDR3 runs 12 residues. In nucleotides, the CDR3 is TGTGCAGAGCAGGAGAGCACAGATACGCAGTATTTT. Amino acids: CAEQESTDTQYF.

The rearrangement joins TRBV7-2 to TRBJ1-4, with 8 positions matching TRBD1. CDR1 is SGHTA, CDR2 FQGNSA, per germline. After removal of 1 base from V and 7 bases from J, the junction contained 8 bases not matched to a gene. CDR3 size: 16 residues. In nucleotides, the CDR3 is TGTGCCAGCAGCTTAGTGGGACAGGTTCCAAGTGAAAAACTGTTTTTT. This translates into CASSLVGQVPSEKLFF.

There are many counts of this clonotype. V is TRBV27 and J is TRBJ1-1; D gene uncertain. With 6 bases removed from V and 6 bases from J, the gap between germline ends came to 11 bases. The CDR3 extends over 12 amino acids. CDR1 and CDR2 from the germline V gene are MNHEY and SMNVEV (reference sequence). As DNA, the CDR3 is TGTGCCAGCAGCCTTGGGGTTGCTGAAGCTTTCTTT. This codes for CASSLGVAEAFF.

The V and J genes are TRBV27 and TRBJ2-1; D is unresolved. The CDR3 sequence is 12 residues long. The ends were cut back, 8 bases at V and 3 bases at J, with 8 bases in the middle. Germline lookup yields CDR1 MNHEY and CDR2 SMNVEV (reference sequence). This chain's CDR3 is CASCGSYNEQFF. The DNA for the CDR3 is TGTGCCAGCTGCGGAAGCTACAATGAGCAGTTCTTC.

The chain joins TRBV6-5 to TRBJ2-7, with D perhaps matching TRBD2 (5 bases). V was cut by 4 bases and J by 3 bases, with 10 bases left in between. The CDR3 sequence is 13 residues long. Germline V gives CDR1 MNHEY, CDR2 SVGAGI. For the CDR3, the DNA is TGTGCCAGCAGTTTGGTGGGAGTCTACGAGCAGTACTTC. Amino acids: CASSLVGVYEQYF.

This clonotype was recorded a few times. The rearrangement links TRBV5-1 to TRBJ2-7; 12 bases are shared with TRBD2. CDR3 length equals 15 residues. Germline assignment: CDR1 SGHRS and CDR2 YFSETQ. V trimming: 4 bases; J trimming: 3 bases; junction bases outside the gene matches: 5. The CDR3 DNA is TGCGCCAGCAGCGTCCGACTAGCGGGGGACTACGAGCAGTACTTC. Translating it yields CASSVRLAGDYEQYF.

This rearrangement joins TRBV9 to TRBJ2-3; 9 bases are a match to TRBD2. The CDR3 spans 14 residues. Trimming took 3 bases from V and 5 from J; bases not matched to a gene: 4. The germline gives CDR1 SGDLS, CDR2 YYNGEE. The CDR3 protein is CASSETSGLDTQYF. The CDR3 DNA sequence: TGTGCCAGCAGCGAGACTAGCGGCTTAGATACGCAGTATTTT.

V and J are TRBV5-1 and TRBJ2-2; tentative D call: TRBD2 (5 bases). The V end lost 6 bases, the J end lost 4 bases, and 16 bases lay between the germline ends. The CDR3 length is 15 residues. Germline CDR1 SGHRS, CDR2 YFSETQ. The CDR3: CASNPTSRGTGELFF. The CDR3 DNA reads TGCGCCAGCAACCCAACCAGCCGGGGCACCGGGGAGCTGTTTTTT.

The gene calls are TRBV6-1 and TRBJ2-7; D possibly uses TRBD1 or TRBD2 (5 bases each). The V gene lost 6 bases and the J gene lost 2 bases, with 14 bases spanning the gap. CDR3 size: 14 residues. The germline V gene has CDR1 MNHNS and CDR2 SASEGT. The CDR3 here is CASRNRDRPYEQYF. DNA for the CDR3: TGTGCCAGCAGAAACCGGGACCGACCCTACGAGCAGTACTTC.

V gene TRBV30 combines with J gene TRBJ1-6, with TRBD1 matching over 7 bases. V trimming: 4 bases; J trimming: 6 bases; junction bases outside the gene matches: 3. This CDR3 comprises 13 residues. In germline, CDR1 is GTSNPN, CDR2 SVGIG (reference sequence). CDR3 protein: CAWTGGVNSPLHF. The CDR3 DNA is TGTGCCTGGACAGGGGGAGTTAATTCACCCCTCCACTTT.

This clonotype was seen ten or more times. The chain carries TRBV20-1 and TRBJ2-5, with 7 bases matching TRBD1. The length of the CDR3 is 14 residues. The germline CDR1 and CDR2 sequences are DFQATT and SNEGSKA (reference sequence). Trimming removed 4 bases from V and 4 bases from J; junction bases left unmatched: 9. CDR3 nucleotides: TGCAGTGCTAACCCGACAGGGCCTGGAGAGACCCAGTACTTC. The encoded protein is CSANPTGPGETQYF.

The V gene is TRBV7-6, the J gene TRBJ2-7; D perhaps matches TRBD2 (5 bases). V dropped 4 bases and J dropped 6 bases, with 19 bases sitting between them. Germline V gene data show CDR1 as SGHVS and CDR2 as FNYEAQ. The CDR3 is 15 amino acids. CDR3 protein: CASSYLPGSGSEQYF. The CDR3 DNA reads TGTGCCAGCAGCTACCTTCCGGGATCTGGCTCCGAGCAGTACTTC.

V gene TRBV19 combines with J gene TRBJ2-3; a possible D gene is TRBD2 (5 bases). V lost 4 bases and J lost 3, with 17 bases in between. Germline V gives CDR1 LNHDA, CDR2 SQIVND (reference sequence). The CDR3 contains 16 residues. This CDR3 reads CASSTLFGPGTDTQYF. As DNA, the CDR3 is TGTGCCAGTAGTACCCTCTTCGGCCCGGGAACAGATACGCAGTATTTT. Full variable domain (remainder filled in from reference TRBV19 and TRBJ2-3): DGGITQSPKYLFRKEGQNVTLSCEQNLNHDAMYWYRQDPGQGLRLIYYSQIVNDFQKGDIAEGYSVSREKKESFPLTVTSAQKNPTAFYLCASSTLFGPGTDTQYFGPGTRLTVL.

This chain joins TRBV5-4 and TRBJ2-1, with TRBD2 identical over 10 bases. There are 16 residues in the CDR3. The J segment lost 0 bases and the V segment lost 2 bases, leaving 2 bases of the junction unmatched. Germline V gene sequence: CDR1 SGHNT, CDR2 YYREEE (reference sequence). The CDR3 spells CASSFQRGGSYNEQFF. The DNA of the CDR3 is TGTGCCAGCAGCTTCCAGCGGGGGGGCTCCTACAATGAGCAGTTCTTC.

The rearrangement links TRBV5-1 to TRBJ2-2, with 10 bases matching TRBD1. V was pared by 4 bases and J by 3 bases, with 6 bases of the junction left unmatched. Germline V gives CDR1 SGHRS, CDR2 YFSETQ. The CDR3 has 16 residues. The CDR3 DNA is TGCGCCAGCAGCACGACAGGGGGCGCCGACACCGGGGAGCTGTTTTTT. This codes for CASSTTGGADTGELFF.

The rearrangement links TRBV20-1 to TRBJ2-1; 9 nucleotides match TRBD1. This CDR3 spans 12 amino acids. CDR1 is DFQATT and CDR2 is SNEGSKA in the germline V gene (reference sequence). V lost 6 bases and J lost 8; bases outside the gene matches: 5. The CDR3 coding sequence is TGCAGTGCGACAAGGACAGGGGATGAGCAGTTCTTC. This encodes CSATRTGDEQFF.

This clonotype was seen more than once but under ten times. The chain uses TRBV7-2 and TRBJ2-7; 8 bases align to TRBD2. The length of the CDR3 is 14 residues. Trimming at V came to 7 bases and at J to 7 bases, leaving 12 bases not matched to a gene. The germline V gene has CDR1 SGHTA and CDR2 FQGNSA. CDR3 region: CASTEFRREVEQYF. In DNA, the CDR3 is TGTGCCAGCACCGAATTTCGGCGGGAGGTTGAGCAGTACTTC.

This clonotype was counted many times. This chain links TRBV12-3 or TRBV12-4 with TRBJ2-2; 11 bases align to TRBD1. After removal of 6 bases from V and 6 bases from J, the junction contained 6 bases not matched to a gene. This CDR3 has 15 residues. The CDR3 region has the DNA TGTGCCAGCAGGCCGGGACAGGGGGGGGCCGGGGAGCTGTTTTTT. It is translated as CASRPGQGGAGELFF.

The chain is built from TRBV7-3 and TRBJ2-1; D is possibly TRBD2 (6 bases). Germline-derived CDR1 and CDR2 are SGHTA and FQGTGA. V was shortened by 5 bases and J by 9 bases, with 20 bases between the two germline ends. The CDR3 is 15 amino acids. The CDR3 DNA sequence: TGTGCCAGCAGCCCCCGGGACTTGGGGGTTGCTGAGCAGTTCTTC. Its protein is CASSPRDLGVAEQFF.

The rearrangement uses TRBV20-1 and TRBJ1-2; D perhaps matches TRBD1 (5 bases). Germline V gene lookup returns CDR1 DFQATT and CDR2 SNEGSKA (reference sequence). Deletions cut 0 bases from V and 1 base from J, with 12 bases between. This CDR3 region has 15 residues. The CDR3 sequence: CSAREVLRVNYGYTF. Here the CDR3 DNA reads TGCAGTGCTAGAGAAGTCCTCAGGGTTAACTATGGCTACACCTTC.